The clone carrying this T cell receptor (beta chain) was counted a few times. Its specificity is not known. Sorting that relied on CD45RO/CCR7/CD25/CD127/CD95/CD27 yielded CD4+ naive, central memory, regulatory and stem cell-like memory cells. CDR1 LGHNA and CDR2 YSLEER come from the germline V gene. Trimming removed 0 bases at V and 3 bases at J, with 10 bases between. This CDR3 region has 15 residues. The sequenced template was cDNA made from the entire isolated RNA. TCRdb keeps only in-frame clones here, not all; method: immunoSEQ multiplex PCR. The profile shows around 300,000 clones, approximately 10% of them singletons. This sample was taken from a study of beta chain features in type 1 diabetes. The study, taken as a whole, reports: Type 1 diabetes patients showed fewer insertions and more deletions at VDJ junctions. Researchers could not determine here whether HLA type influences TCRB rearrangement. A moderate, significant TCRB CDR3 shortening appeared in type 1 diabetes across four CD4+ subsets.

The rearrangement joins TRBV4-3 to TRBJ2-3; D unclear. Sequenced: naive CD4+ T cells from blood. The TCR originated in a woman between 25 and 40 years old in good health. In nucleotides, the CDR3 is TGCGCCAGCAGCCAAGAACTGGTACCTACAGATACGCAGTATTTT. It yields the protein CASSQELVPTDTQYF.